The present TCR beta chain was sequenced within a study of a mutant IDH1 vaccine in newly diagnosed glioma. The wider study: The initiation of vaccination occurred 4-6 weeks after radiotherapy alone, or with temozolomide cycles. Treatment recipients were about 62% male and about 40% female, and their mean age was around 40 years.

Sample time point: week 47, end of study. Each dose delivered 300 ug of mutant IDH1 20-mer peptide subcutaneously with imiquimod. Patients received eight vaccinations in weeks 1, 3, 5, 7, 11, 15, 19, 23. New astrocytomas of WHO grade 3 or 4 that were IDH1-mutant and ATRX-lost were found in the donors. Germline CDR1 SGHDT, CDR2 YYEEEE. The CDR3 extends over 14 amino acids. Trimming took 0 bases from V and 4 from J, leaving 8 bases between them. A remark on this clone: Antigen: not known.

Sequenced by immunoSEQ multiplex PCR; TCRdb stores in-frame clones only, minus some. This sample has nearly 25,000 clones, with more than 75% found just once. The material sequenced was PBMCs, taken from a glioma patient whose treatment included an IDH1 peptide vaccine. V gene TRBV5-6 combines with J gene TRBJ1-5; no reliable D call. The sequence came from a man aged 40-49 years with glioma. Some clones in this sample may be carry-over from other donors' samples. This CDR3 is CASSLGRKNQPQHF. The CDR3 DNA is TGTGCCAGCAGCTTGGGACGGAAAAATCAGCCCCAGCATTTT.